This T cell receptor beta chain was captured in a study of T cells in Graves' hyperthyroidism and ophthalmopathy. Germline V lookup: CDR1 MRHNA, CDR2 SNTAGT. The CDR3 covers 15 residues. With 3 bases clipped from V and 4 bases from J, the junction kept 8 bases outside the gene matches. RNA transcripts were the template for amplifying TCR beta CDR3 regions. Using the HTBI primer set, a first-round RT-PCR was run on the TCR CDR3. Each CDR3 protein is one row after TCRdb ran MiXCR on the multiplex PCR reads. The sample contains under 300,000 distinct CDR3 sequences, 13% of which appear only once. Recently diagnosed hyperthyroidism of less than 2 months' duration affected patients aged 18 to 65. Extraction of PBMCs used 8.5 to 10 ml of fresh peripheral blood.

The receptor comes from a woman in her twenties or thirties with Graves' hyperthyroidism that later progressed to Graves' ophthalmopathy. The sequenced material came from blood. The rearrangement uses TRBV6-4 and TRBJ1-2; TRBD1 agrees at 7 bases. CDR3 sequence reads: CASSEGPGGSYGYTF. CDR3 DNA sequence: TGTGCCAGCAGTGAAGGTCCAGGGGGTAGCTATGGCTACACCTTC.